This T cell receptor (beta chain) was retrieved from a study of CD8 T cell repertoires and HIV-1 epitope variants. As for the study in general: Controls were a CMV, EBV and flu pool, Ebola AY9, and no peptide.

In regard to this clone: Its antigen is as yet unknown.

Survey-depth immunoSEQ sequencing covered TCR beta CDR3 regions. The method was immunoSEQ multiplex PCR; TCRdb's version includes in-frame clones alone and lacks a portion of them. The sample includes approximately 1,800 clones, 73% of them seen just once. V shed 1 base and J shed 1 base, with 4 bases lying between them. Germline CDR1 SGHDT, CDR2 YYEEEE. The CDR3 is 13 residues long. Overall study findings and caveats: Beta chains alone show antigen proliferation, not cytokine profile or function.

This TCR derives from a male donor with HIV. The rearrangement uses TRBV5-6 and TRBJ2-3, with no clear D. Specimen: cultured CD8+ T cells derived from PBMCs. The CDR3 nucleotides read TGTGCCAGCAGCTTGACAGGCACAGATACGCAGTATTTT. Its translation: CASSLTGTDTQYF.